This entry is about one TCR beta chain. Its antigen is not identified. This specimen belongs to a study of blood T cells in healthy people across ages. Study results and caveats: Age brought a roughly linear fall in TCR beta diversity measured per million T cells.

Through a sample-barcoded 5' primer and a J-beta primer mix, a second PCR was run for roughly 6 to 12 cycles. There were at least 2.5 million CDR3-containing paired-end reads obtained from each sample. TCRdb re-derived calls from the 5' RACE reads in MiXCR, one entry per CDR3 protein. Of about 900,000 distinct CDR3 sequences listed, about 48% were seen once; the top ten hold 13%. The CDR3 runs 15 residues. Losses at the gene ends were 3 bases for V and 3 bases for J; bases not matched to a gene: 8. Germline V gene sequence: CDR1 MNHNS, CDR2 SASEGT. This TCR was sampled from a man aged 25-45 years in good health. The V call is TRBV6-1, the J call TRBJ2-7; 7 bases align to TRBD2. Specimen: blood. The CDR3 sequence is CASSEFTSGDYEQYF. For the CDR3, the DNA is TGTGCCAGCAGTGAGTTTACAAGCGGGGACTACGAGCAGTACTTC.